The 8 T cell receptor beta chains below were found in one sample sequenced in a study of monozygotic twins with inflammatory bowel disease. No DNA is given; TCRdb re-called the 5' RACE reads and lists each CDR3 protein once. The sample totals 300,000 to 350,000 distinct CDR3 sequences. Specimen: blood. Receptor source: a human donor with ulcerative colitis or Crohn's disease, or a healthy co-twin of an affected twin (not recorded which).

V gene TRBV24-1 combines with J gene TRBJ2-2. Germline assignment: CDR1 KGHDR and CDR2 SFDVKD. The CDR3 is 13 amino acids. CDR3 region: CATSDFWSGELFF.

The J gene is TRBJ1-5, the V gene TRBV19; TCRdb's assignment of TRBD1 cannot be checked, as there is no DNA. The CDR3 covers 13 residues. Germline assignment: CDR1 LNHDA and CDR2 SQIVND (reference sequence). CDR3: CAISQGNNQPQHF.

This chain joins TRBV6-1 and TRBJ1-2. The CDR3 runs to 15 residues. Germline V gene sequence: CDR1 MNHNS, CDR2 SASEGT. The CDR3 region is CASSELGSSSLRGTF.

This chain connects TRBV20-1 to TRBJ2-1. This CDR3 is built from 12 residues. Germline lookup yields CDR1 DFQATT and CDR2 SNEGSKA (reference sequence). This CDR3 is CSARAYSNEQFF.

V and J are TRBV28 and TRBJ1-2; lacking DNA, the TRBD1 call made by TCRdb goes unchecked. This CDR3 region has 13 residues. The germline gives CDR1 MDHEN, CDR2 SYDVKM. This CDR3 reads CASSFGRGGGYTF.

The V gene is TRBV4-3, the J gene TRBJ1-4. The CDR3 has 15 amino acids. Germline V lookup: CDR1 LGHNA, CDR2 YSLEER. CDR3 loop: CASSQDVGFNEKLFF.

This chain links TRBV11-2 with TRBJ2-1; TCRdb outputs TRBD1, but without DNA this stays unchecked. The length of the CDR3 is 12 residues. Germline CDR1 and CDR2: SGHAT and FQNNGV. The CDR3 protein is CASSLGGFEQFF.

The V gene is TRBV20-1, the J gene TRBJ2-7. This CDR3 comprises 12 residues. CDR1 is DFQATT and CDR2 is SNEGSKA in the germline V gene (reference sequence). The CDR3 protein is CSAMADSYEQYF.